This entry describes one T cell receptor (beta chain). It lacks a known antigen. No much larger clone is present one base from it, and per-base qualities are unavailable. The record originates from a study of blood T cell repertoires in COVID-19 (dated by TCRdb to 2020 to 2021). With regard to the full study: Samples covering the acute and convalescent phases of COVID-19 were provided by collaborators in the United States, Italy and Spain. Deeply sampled blood TCRbeta repertoires from subjects exposed to, actively infected with, or recovered from COVID-19 were included in the dataset. HLA class I and class II types, where available, came from metadata supplied by the sample provider rather than from assay-based typing. The material from the prospective study consisted of cDNA or gDNA derived from T cells, B-cell-depleted T cells, or PBMCs. A freely available public database, intended as a resource for researchers studying the immune response to SARS-CoV-2, is where the repertoires were released. The samples were drawn from the first 160 participants of the ongoing ImmuneRACE study and from 1,254 subjects provided by 6 global collaborators. Sample metadata almost always included a de-identified subject ID, COVID-19 status, age in years and sex. The investigation overall reported the following: The quantity of clinical and demographic metadata differed by source and by participant and was supplied without curation.

The collaborating institutions used their own protocols to collect whole blood in K2EDTA tubes. Collaborator samples were shipped for TCRbeta analysis as frozen whole blood, isolated PBMCs, or DNA extracted from either sample type. The immunoSEQ Assay, a bias-controlled multiplex PCR, was used to amplify TCRbeta CDR3 regions from genomic DNA. The study's processing was this. The number of nucleated cells in each sample was estimated from the amplification of reference gene primers within the assay. Sequence reads were collapsed and filtered to measure the absolute abundance of every unique TCRbeta CDR3 rearrangement. For each sample, productive Simpson clonality was calculated as the square root of Simpson's diversity index over productive rearrangements. The source is immuneACCESS, and TCRdb retained only in-frame sequences with V and J called. Part of the clones is not carried over; for the studies checked, unresolved V genes explain less than half of this, and the remainder is unexplained. D and trimming were read from the DNA, whereas the V and J calls and clone size are those reported in that table. In all, the sample holds around 150,000 clones, and 86% of those were seen once. 2.5% to 4% of the sample belongs to the ten largest clones.

From cysteine to phenylalanine, the CDR3 is 15 amino acids long. Here the CDR3 DNA is all that survives: 45 bases in frame from base 1. CDR1 LNHDA and CDR2 SQIVND were looked up in the germline V gene (reference sequence). The junction shows trimming of 3 bases on V and 6 bases on J, and the gene matches do not reach 2 bases of it. The chain is assembled from TRBV19 and TRBJ2-1; TRBD2 agrees with 13 junctional bases. The TCR was taken from an older man with acute or convalescent COVID-19. The specimen was peripheral blood. The sequenced DNA is TGTGCCAGTAGTATCGGGACTAGCGGGGCCAATGAGCAGTTCTTC. This sequence encodes CASSIGTSGANEQFF.